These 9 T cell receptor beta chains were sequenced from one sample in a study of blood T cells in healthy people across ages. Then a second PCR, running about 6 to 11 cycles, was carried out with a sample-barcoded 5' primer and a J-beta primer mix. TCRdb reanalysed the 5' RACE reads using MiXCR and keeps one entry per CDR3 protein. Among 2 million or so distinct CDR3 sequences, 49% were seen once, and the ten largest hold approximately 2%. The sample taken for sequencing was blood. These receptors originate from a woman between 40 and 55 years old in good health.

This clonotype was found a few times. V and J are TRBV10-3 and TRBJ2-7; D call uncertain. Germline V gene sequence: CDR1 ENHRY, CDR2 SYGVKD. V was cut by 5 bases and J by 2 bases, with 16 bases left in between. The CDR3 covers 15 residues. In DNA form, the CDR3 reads TGTGCCATCAGTCCCTATGAGCCGCCGGCCTACGAGCAGTACTTC. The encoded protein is CAISPYEPPAYEQYF.

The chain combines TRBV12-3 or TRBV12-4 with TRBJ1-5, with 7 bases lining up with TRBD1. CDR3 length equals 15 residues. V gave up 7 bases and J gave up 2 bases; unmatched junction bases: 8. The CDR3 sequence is CASTEGRGGNQPQHF. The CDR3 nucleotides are TGTGCCAGCACCGAGGGCAGGGGGGGCAATCAGCCCCAGCATTTT.

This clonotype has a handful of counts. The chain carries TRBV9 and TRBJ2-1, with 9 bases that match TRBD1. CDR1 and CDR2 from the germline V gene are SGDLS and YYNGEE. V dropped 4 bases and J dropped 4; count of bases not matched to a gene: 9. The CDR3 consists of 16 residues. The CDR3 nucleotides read TGTGCCAGCAGCTCTCGGGACAGGGAACTATACAATGAGCAGTTCTTC. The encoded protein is CASSSRDRELYNEQFF.

CDR3 sequence (DNA): TGTGCCAGCAGCTCCGGAGCGGTACGGGAGACCCAGTACTTC. Its translation is CASSSGAVRETQYF. This chain uses TRBV7-9 with TRBJ2-5; the D gene is possibly TRBD2 (5 bases). The CDR3 has 14 amino acids. From germline, CDR1 is SEHNR and CDR2 FQNEAQ (reference sequence). The V and J ends lost 4 bases and 5 bases respectively, with 14 bases between them.

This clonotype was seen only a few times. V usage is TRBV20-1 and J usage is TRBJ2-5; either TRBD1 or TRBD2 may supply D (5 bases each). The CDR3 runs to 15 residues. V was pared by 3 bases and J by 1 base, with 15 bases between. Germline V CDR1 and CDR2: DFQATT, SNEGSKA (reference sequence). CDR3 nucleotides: TGCAGTGCTAGGCAGCGCAGGGAGCCCCAAGAGACCCAGTACTTC. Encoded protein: CSARQRREPQETQYF.

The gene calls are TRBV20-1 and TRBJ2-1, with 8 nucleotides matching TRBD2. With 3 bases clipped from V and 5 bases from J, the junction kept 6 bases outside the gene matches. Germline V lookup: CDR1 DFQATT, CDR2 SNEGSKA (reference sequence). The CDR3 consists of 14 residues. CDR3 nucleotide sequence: TGCAGTGCTAGCGGGGGGGAGGCGGACAATGAGCAGTTCTTC. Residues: CSASGGEADNEQFF.

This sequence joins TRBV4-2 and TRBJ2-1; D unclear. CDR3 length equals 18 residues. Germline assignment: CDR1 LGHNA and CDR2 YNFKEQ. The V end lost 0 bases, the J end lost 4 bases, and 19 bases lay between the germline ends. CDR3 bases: TGTGCCAGCAGCCAAGAGATGGCAGCCAGCAATCTTTACAATGAGCAGTTCTTC. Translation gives CASSQEMAASNLYNEQFF.

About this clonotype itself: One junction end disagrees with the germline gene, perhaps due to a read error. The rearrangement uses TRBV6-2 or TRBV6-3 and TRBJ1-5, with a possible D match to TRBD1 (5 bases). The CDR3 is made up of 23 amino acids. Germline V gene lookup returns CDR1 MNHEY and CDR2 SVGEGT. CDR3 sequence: CTSSYTLTFTLDKKDCSNQPQHF. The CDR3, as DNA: TGTACCAGCAGTTACACCTTAACCTTCACGTTGGACAAAAAGGACTGTAGCAATCAGCCCCAGCATTTT.

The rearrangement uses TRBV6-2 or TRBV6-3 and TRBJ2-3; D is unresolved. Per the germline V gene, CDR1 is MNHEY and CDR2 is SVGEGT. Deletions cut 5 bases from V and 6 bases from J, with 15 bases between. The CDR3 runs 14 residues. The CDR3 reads CASSRTGLLDTQYF. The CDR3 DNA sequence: TGTGCCAGCAGTAGGACGGGCCTTCTGGATACGCAGTATTTT.